This TCR beta chain originates from a study of CD8 T cells in Susac syndrome. Overall study: When their blood was taken, the Susac syndrome patients had either not yet had any therapy, were taking corticosteroids, or were taking intravenous immunoglobulin alone.

An amount of RNA that ranged from roughly 0.45 to 1 ug was reverse transcribed with random hexamers. TCRdb used MiXCR to reprocess the immunoSEQ multiplex PCR reads, holding one entry per CDR3 protein. The sample holds under 300,000 distinct CDR3 sequences, 90% to 96% seen once. Germline lookup yields CDR1 MNHNS and CDR2 SASEGT. The CDR3 extends over 15 amino acids. Trimming stripped 6 bases from V and 1 base from J, with 13 bases between. This clonotype was obtained from a human donor with Susac syndrome. Sequenced sample: CD4+ T cells from PBMCs. The chain has TRBV6-1 and TRBJ2-4; D gene unclear. The CDR3 sequence is CASRVDYNAKNIQYF. DNA for the CDR3: TGTGCCAGCAGGGTGGATTACAACGCCAAAAACATTCAGTACTTC.